This T cell receptor (beta chain) originates from a study of control samples from healthy donors and cancer patients. Trimming removed 7 bases from V and 7 bases from J, with 13 bases in between. Germline V CDR1 and CDR2: GTSNPN, SVGIG (reference sequence). This CDR3 has 12 residues. The method was immunoSEQ multiplex PCR; TCRdb's version includes in-frame clones alone and lacks a portion of them. The data hold 150,000 or so clones, with 90% observed a single time. This receptor was identified in a man aged 40-55 years in good health. Material for sequencing was blood. The V gene is TRBV30, the J gene TRBJ1-4; no firm D call. CDR3 in DNA: TGTGCCTCAAACCAGGCCCTTGAAAAACTGTTTTTT. Translating gives CASNQALEKLFF.